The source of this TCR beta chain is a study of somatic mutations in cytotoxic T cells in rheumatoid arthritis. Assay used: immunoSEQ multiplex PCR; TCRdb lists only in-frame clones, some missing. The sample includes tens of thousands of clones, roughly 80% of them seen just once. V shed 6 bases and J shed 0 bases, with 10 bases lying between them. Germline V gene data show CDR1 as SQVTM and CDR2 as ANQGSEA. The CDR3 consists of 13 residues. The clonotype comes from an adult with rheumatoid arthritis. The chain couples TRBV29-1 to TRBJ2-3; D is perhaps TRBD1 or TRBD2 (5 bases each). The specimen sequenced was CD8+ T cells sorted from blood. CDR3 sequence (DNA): TGCAGCGTCCTAGGGGACAGCACAGATACGCAGTATTTT. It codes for CSVLGDSTDTQYF.